This T cell receptor beta chain was sequenced during a study of technical replicates of blood from four donors. Clones were read by immunoSEQ multiplex PCR, and TCRdb kept only the in-frame ones, dropping some. The table shows about 75,000 clones, with approximately 96% occurring only once. Germline assignment: CDR1 MNHEY and CDR2 SMNVEV (reference sequence). This CDR3 comprises 14 residues. Trimming pared 3 bases from V and 6 bases from J, leaving 13 bases between. J is TRBJ2-3 and V is TRBV27; D gene unclear. Specimen: T cells isolated from PBMCs. The clonotype comes from a human donor in good health. The DNA for the CDR3 is TGTGCCAGCAGTTTTTCCTGGGCTCGGGATACGCAGTATTTT. Protein sequence: CASSFSWARDTQYF.